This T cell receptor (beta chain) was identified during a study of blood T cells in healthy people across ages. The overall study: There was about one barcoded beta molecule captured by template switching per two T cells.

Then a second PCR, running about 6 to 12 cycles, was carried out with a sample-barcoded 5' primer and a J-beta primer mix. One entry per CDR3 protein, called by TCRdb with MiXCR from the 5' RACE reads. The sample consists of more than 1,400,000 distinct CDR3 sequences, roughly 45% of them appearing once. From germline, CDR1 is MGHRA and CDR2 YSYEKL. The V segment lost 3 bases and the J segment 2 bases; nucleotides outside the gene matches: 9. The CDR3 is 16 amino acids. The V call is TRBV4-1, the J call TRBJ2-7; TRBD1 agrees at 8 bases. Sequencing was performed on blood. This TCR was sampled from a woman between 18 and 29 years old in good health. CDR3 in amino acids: CASSQVTRDRTYEQYF. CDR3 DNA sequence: TGCGCCAGCAGCCAGGTCACACGGGACAGGACCTACGAGCAGTACTTC.